This T cell receptor (beta chain) was retrieved from a study of cytomegalovirus exposure and HLA in healthy donors (dated by TCRdb to about 2017). With respect to the entire study: An earlier analysis of approximately 640 of the donors reported more than 250 Gb of sequence data and more than 90 million unique TCR beta sequences from some 180 million T cells. About 280 gigabases of sequencing data and tens of millions of unique TCR sequences were included in an early release covering under 650 HLA-typed donors. Of the approximately 400 genotyped donors, about 84% fell in the genetic ancestry cluster associated with self-reported Caucasian donors. The study aimed to test whether signatures of past pathogen exposure could be identified by cataloging public T cell receptors. The study used immunosequencing to profile the T cell repertoires of approximately 630 subjects and linked those repertoires to cytomegalovirus serostatus. A separate validation cohort of some 130 different subjects was used in addition to the 666-subject first cohort. To predict cytomegalovirus infection status, the study combined high-throughput TCR immunosequencing, statistical association of individual TCRs with disease status, and machine learning. To study patterns of TCR occurrence, a later analysis re-analyzed previously published TCR beta repertoires from 500 to 850 donors and added high-resolution HLA genotyping. Rather than using new phenotypic data, the later analysis identified candidate immune exposures from TCR beta sequences and from how often those sequences occurred across donors. An earlier analysis of approximately 580 of the donors used high-throughput TCR beta sequencing to judge whether each TCR beta V gene segment behaved as functional or pseudogenic. Donor age, sex, ethnicity and CMV serostatus were compiled alongside the repertoire data. A later genetic analysis used genome-wide SNP genotypes for about three fifths of the 666 donors, treating that subset as a discovery cohort. Every discovery cohort repertoire had been produced on one sequencing platform. HLA typing covered class I and class II loci at four-digit resolution. The number of donors typed differed by locus, with roughly 620-630 for A, B, C, DRB1 and DQB1, around 560 for DQA1, 600 to 610 for DPA1, and some 440 for DPB1. Four or five DR-DQ haplotypes were handled as single units for association and clustering because linkage in the cohort was strong. Among some 400 genotyped donors of the cohort, an average of around 250,000 unique TCR beta nucleotide sequences was sequenced per donor, of which about 18% were non-productive.

In total, about 650 healthy bone marrow donors made up the cohort. At the time of sampling, every cohort member was nominally healthy, though immune exposures that went unrecorded were likely present. The donor tested CMV seropositive, placing the donor among the 250 to 300 seropositive members of the cohort. A peripheral blood sample was provided by each donor, and peripheral blood mononuclear cells were used for TCR beta sequencing. Genomic DNA was extracted from the blood cell samples with the Qiagen DNeasy Blood Extraction Kit. Libraries were constructed by the immunoSEQ multiplex PCR assay. The multiplex PCR relied on a mix of 60 forward primers for TCR Vbeta segments and 13 reverse primers for TCR Jbeta segments. A multiplex PCR assay on genomic DNA amplified the CDR3 region of rearranged TCR beta genes. On the Illumina HiSeq System, the amplified TCR beta libraries were sequenced as 87-base-pair reads. Turning to the authors' computational methods: A later analysis counted tens of millions of unique TCR beta chains across the 700 or so repertoires, and approximately 11 million of these chains were shared by at least two donors. A nearest-neighbor algorithm error-corrected the raw reads and collapsed the reads into unique sequences, merging closely related sequences to remove PCR and sequencing errors. CDR3 sequences were aligned to IMGT reference sequences to assign V, D and J gene segments. For a sequence to be retained, a match of at least six nucleotides to both a V gene segment and a J gene segment was required. Rearrangements were called productive when the CDR3 lacked stop codons and stayed in frame with V and J; all others were non-productive. CDR3 was defined according to IMGT convention as the region running from the second conserved V-encoded cysteine to the conserved J-encoded phenylalanine. Sequences without an unambiguous match to a single V gene segment were excluded from the earlier analysis of several hundred of the donors. An earlier analysis of under 750 of the donors called V segments functional above 56.7% productive rearrangements and segregating when the between-donor standard deviation exceeded 5%. A statistical classification framework was built to diagnose cytomegalovirus status from the catalog of TCR beta chain sequences. A later analysis assigned V and J genes by comparing TCR nucleotide sequences with IMGT/GENE-DB human TR gene sequences. The TCRdist pipeline was used in a later analysis to assign CDR3 sequences and most-parsimonious VDJ recombination scenarios. In a later analysis, each TCR beta chain was defined by its CDR3 amino acid sequence together with its V-gene family, and reads without a unique V-gene family were excluded. A later analysis removed roughly 590 highly shared, low-generation-probability nucleotide sequences to deal with suspected cross-contamination and a sequencing artifact. A later analysis calculated a clonal expansion index for each public chain from normalized within-repertoire ranks of inferred template counts. In a later analysis, generation probabilities were computed with a VDJ recombination model fitted to out-of-frame rearrangements, and the resulting probabilities were checked against IGoR. In a later analysis, TCR-TCR, TCR-HLA and TCR-CMV co-occurrence was scored with hypergeometric tests, and a repertoire-size bias correction was applied to TCR pairs. In a later analysis, false discovery rates were estimated by permuting HLA or CMV assignments 20 times. In a later analysis, co-occurring TCRs were grouped using DBSCAN, and TCRdist sequence similarity was added for clustering within HLA-allele-positive subsets. For co-occurrence clustering, repertoires with fewer than 30,000 or more than 120,000 public chains were excluded, along with roughly 5 repertoires with anomalous nucleotide sharing. TCRdb stores this immuneACCESS table with in-frame sequences only. Part of the clones is absent; in the studies checked, under half of the shortfall reflects unresolved V genes, and no reason is known for the rest. For V, J and clone size, that table is used; D and trimming come from the DNA. This sample lists approximately 150,000 clones; approximately 70% were detected once. The ten biggest clones cover 2.5% to 3.5% of the sample.

Points on this clone: The antigen this receptor binds is unknown. Per-base qualities were not stored, and no clone one base away is much larger.

Here is what the overall study found, with its caveats: In a later genetic analysis, fewer N-insertions in productive TCRs were reported among donors in an Asian-associated ancestry cluster than the roughly 640-donor mean. Assigning TCR associations to individual alleles was difficult when HLA alleles, especially DR and DQ, strongly co-occurred. For the cohort, immune exposure information was limited to CMV serostatus. Several of the top co-occurrence clusters appeared to be linked to parvovirus B19, influenza, CMV and Epstein-Barr virus, according to a later analysis. This cohort had only TCR beta chains sequenced, and the lack of alpha or paired-chain data limited which features could be detected. A later analysis found that most CMV-associated TCR beta chains appeared HLA-restricted, with HLA associations seemingly driven largely by CMV exposure. Compared with equally common non-associated chains, HLA-associated TCR beta chains in a later analysis were more clonally expanded and had lower generation probabilities. An earlier analysis of approximately 500 of the donors showed that most TCR beta V segments appeared in productive rearrangements either about 90% or about 30% of the time, which broadly matched IMGT annotations. In a later analysis, TCR association rates were found to vary across HLA loci, with the most associated TCRs seen for DRB1 alleles and the fewest for HLA-C alleles. In a later analysis, some 18,000 TCR beta sequences were associated with specific HLA alleles at a false discovery rate of 0.05. A further reported finding was that TCR beta sequences accurately predicted the HLA-A and HLA-B alleles for most subjects in the first cohort. Because HLA typing was unavailable for some donors at each locus, only the typed subset was used in association tests. Correlated functional status among segregating V segments might reflect linkage disequilibrium, but an unknown experimental factor could not be ruled out. A group of highly shared sequence variants was considered likely to be a technical artifact of the sequencing pipeline. Sequencing depth was assumed to be roughly uniform across donors in the presence/absence analyses, though that assumption may not hold. Most TCR sequences were seen in very few donors, while some public TCRs were found in many individuals. In the study, 164 TCR beta chains were listed as associated with cytomegalovirus. The authors suggested that the approach could potentially be generalized to other disease states and immunological phenotypes. Because counts were too low, around 18 rarely observed V segments, including chromosome 9 orphons, were left out of the earlier analysis of a few hundred of the donors. In vitro tests confirmed that a few of the cytomegalovirus-associated TCR beta chains recognize cytomegalovirus antigens. Cytomegalovirus status was reported to be diagnosed by the classifier with high specificity and sensitivity in both the original and validation cohorts. Because the 87-base-pair reads could not distinguish some IMGT-functional V segments, including TRBV6-2 and TRBV6-3, those segments were excluded. A later genetic analysis associated a missense DCLRE1C variant with V-gene and J-gene trimming of TCR beta chains, and an independent cohort replicated the association.

The CDR3 holds 15 amino acids from the cysteine to the phenylalanine. The DNA shown is the 45-base CDR3, in frame from base 1. Trimming removed 6 bases from V and 1 base from J; the gene matches leave 2 bases unexplained. CDR1 and CDR2 are read off the germline V gene as MNHEY and SVGAGI. The sample was PBMCs. The sequence was collected from a woman between 40 and 50 years old in good health and CMV-seropositive. The receptor chain draws on TRBV6-5 and TRBJ1-5, and TRBD1 aligns with 11 junction nucleotides. The CDR3 protein sequence reads: CASSGTGGSNQPQHF. Read as DNA, the sequence is TGTGCCAGCAGCGGGACAGGGGGAAGCAATCAGCCCCAGCATTTT.